A single T cell receptor (beta chain) is shown here with its context. Its specific antigen is unknown. No base-level quality is on record; no much larger clone is a single base apart. At the junction V is shortened by 0 bases and J by 0 bases, with 16 bases in between. From the cysteine through the phenylalanine, the CDR3 covers 18 amino acids. The retained sequence is limited to the CDR3, 54 bases, with the frame set at the first base. CDR1 and CDR2, looked up from the germline V gene, are SGDLS and YYNGEE. Each collaborating institution followed its own protocols to collect whole blood in K2EDTA tubes. For TCRbeta analysis, collaborator samples were shipped as frozen whole blood, as isolated PBMCs, or as DNA extracted from either sample type. The sample belongs to a study of blood T cell repertoires in COVID-19 (dated by TCRdb to between 2020 and 2021). For the study in its entirety: Samples covering the acute and convalescent phases of COVID-19 were provided by collaborators in the United States, Italy and Spain. Nearly every sample came with metadata listing a de-identified subject ID, COVID-19 status, age in years and sex. Samples were obtained from the ongoing ImmuneRACE study (first 160 participants) and from over 1,000 subjects provided by 6 global collaborators. The repertoires were released in a freely available public database meant as a resource for research on the immune response to SARS-CoV-2. HLA class I and class II types, where available, came from metadata supplied by the sample provider rather than from assay-based typing. The dataset comprised deeply sampled blood TCRbeta repertoires from subjects exposed to, actively infected with, or recovered from COVID-19. The material from the prospective study consisted of cDNA or gDNA derived from T cells, B-cell-depleted T cells, or PBMCs.

The immunoSEQ Assay, a bias-controlled multiplex PCR, was used to amplify TCRbeta CDR3 regions from genomic DNA. The study's processing was this. Within the assay, amplification of reference gene primers was used to estimate how many nucleated cells each sample contained. To quantify the absolute abundance of each unique TCRbeta CDR3 rearrangement, sequence reads were collapsed and filtered. For each sample, productive Simpson clonality was calculated by taking the square root of Simpson's diversity index across productive rearrangements. TCRdb provides this immuneACCESS table in a form limited to in-frame rearrangements. Some clones are lacking; in checked studies, under half of them reflect an unresolved V gene, and why the rest are absent is not known. V and J calls and clone size follow that table, whereas D and trimming were derived from the DNA. This sample has about 190,000 clones in its table, and roughly 85% of those were observed once. The top ten constitute roughly 5.1% of the sample.

What the research found in general, with its limitations: How much clinical and demographic metadata was included differed by source and by participant, and the metadata was provided uncurated.

The source material was peripheral blood. The sequence was collected from a woman aged 25 to 39 with acute or convalescent COVID-19. The V gene is TRBV9 and the J gene is TRBJ1-3, with no reliable assignment of the D segment. The DNA sequence is as follows: TGTGCCAGCAGCGTAGATCTCTTTGCCAGTTTCTCTGGAAACACCATATATTTT. This is translated as CASSVDLFASFSGNTIYF.